The 7 T cell receptor beta chains in this list originate from one sample, sequenced in a study of vaccination and CD4 T cells after COVID-19. The Oncomine TCR Beta short-read assay sequenced DNA from cultured CD4+ T cells. TCRdb reprocessed the PCR reads via MiXCR and lists one record per CDR3 protein. The sample includes around 16,000 distinct CDR3 sequences, 52% seen only once; the top ten take about 14%. The antigens for these receptors are not known. Treatment defined: approximately 10-day PBMC culture with coronavirus spike peptide pools or control peptides (ViraFEST assay). Sequencing was done on a sample of CD4+ T cells from blood, cultured in vitro. The receptor source for this set is a human donor who had recovered from COVID-19.

This clonotype was detected a few times. The J gene is TRBJ2-2, the V gene TRBV27, with TRBD1 matching over 8 bases. The V gene end was trimmed by 4 bases and the J gene end by 2 bases; junction bases not matched to a gene: 3. Germline lookup yields CDR1 MNHEY and CDR2 SMNVEV (reference sequence). The length of the CDR3 is 15 residues. In DNA form, the CDR3 reads TGTGCCAGCAGTTGGGACAGGCAAAACACCGGGGAGCTGTTTTTT. As protein: CASSWDRQNTGELFF.

This clonotype was recorded once. This chain connects TRBV6-1 to TRBJ2-2, with 14 bases matching TRBD2. J gave up 7 bases and V 4 bases, and 5 bases lay outside the gene matches. Germline V lookup: CDR1 MNHNS, CDR2 SASEGT. The CDR3 is made up of 16 amino acids. The CDR3 region has the DNA TGTGCCAGCAGTGCGACTAGCGGGGGGGAGGTCGGGGAGCTGTTTTTT. Translating gives CASSATSGGEVGELFF.

The V and J genes are TRBV6-1 and TRBJ1-1; TRBD1 might be the D (6 bases). Trimming cost V 5 bases and J 4 bases, with 11 bases left between them. There are 13 residues in the CDR3. CDR1 MNHNS and CDR2 SASEGT come from the germline V gene. In DNA, the CDR3 is TGTGCCAGCAGTAGGACAGTGGGCACTGAAGCTTTCTTT. Amino acid sequence: CASSRTVGTEAFF.

The chain uses TRBV6-1 and TRBJ1-1; TRBD1 might be the D (6 bases). V lost 5 bases to trimming and J lost 0 bases, with 19 bases between them. This CDR3 has 17 residues. CDR1 is MNHNS and CDR2 is SASEGT in the germline V gene. CDR3 DNA sequence: TGTGCCAGCAGTCCCCGGGGGGCCGGCCGGTTGAACACTGAAGCTTTCTTT. This translates into CASSPRGAGRLNTEAFF.

The rearrangement joins TRBV21-1 to TRBJ2-1; the table's D call, TRBD2, was not checked against the DNA. TRBV21-1 is classified as a pseudogene. This CDR3 region has 19 residues. CDR3 protein: CASSKLASGRASSYNEQFF. The DNA of the CDR3 is TGTGCCAGCAGCAAACTGGCTAGCGGGAGGGCGAGCTCCTACAATGAGCAGTTCTTC.

The chain recombines TRBV27 with TRBJ2-5; TRBD2 matches at 13 bases. The CDR3 sequence is 15 residues long. Unmatched junction bases numbered 5, after V lost 5 bases and J lost 5 bases. CDR1 and CDR2 (germline): MNHEY, SMNVEV (reference sequence). The CDR3 coding sequence is TGTGCCAGCAGTCTTGGACTAGCGGGAGTTGAGACCCAGTACTTC. Translation: CASSLGLAGVETQYF.

Points on this clonotype: The junction differs from germline at one of its ends, possibly a read error. The J gene is TRBJ1-1, the V gene TRBV7-2, with D possibly being TRBD1 (5 bases). The CDR3 has 13 residues. The germline V gene has CDR1 SGHTA and CDR2 FQGNSA. The CDR3 DNA follows: TGTGCCGGCAGCTTACTGGGGCCCACTGAAGCTTTCTTT. It yields the protein CAGSLLGPTEAFF.